This T cell receptor beta chain was recorded in a study of T-cell reconstitution after alpha-beta-depleted transplantation in children. Unique molecular identifiers were incorporated into the prepared TCRbeta library. MiXCR was run by TCRdb on the PCR reads, yielding one entry per CDR3 protein. This sample has 700,000 or so distinct CDR3 sequences, with approximately 14% found just once. The CDR3 is made up of 14 amino acids. CDR1 and CDR2 (germline): KGHSH, LQKENI. V lost 7 bases and J 2 bases, leaving 13 bases between the germline ends. This clonotype has only a few counts. The antigen remains undetermined. Broader study findings: It was reported that alpha-beta T cells came from several hundred expanded graft clones (about two months after transplant). Among T cells one year after transplant, newly produced cells accounted for most counts and diversity. Day-60 TCRbeta diversity that was high in some patients was derived from surviving recipient T cells and thymic progenitors.

The specimen was PBMCs, collected before TCRalphabeta/CD19-depleted stem cell transplant. The receptor was isolated from a girl aged 2-9 years with congenital amegakaryocytic thrombocytopenia, due to receive a stem cell transplant. The V call is TRBV18, the J call TRBJ2-3; D is uncertain. Here the CDR3 reads CASLTLAITDTQYF. The CDR3 nucleotides are TGTGCCAGCTTAACCCTGGCTATCACAGATACGCAGTATTTT.